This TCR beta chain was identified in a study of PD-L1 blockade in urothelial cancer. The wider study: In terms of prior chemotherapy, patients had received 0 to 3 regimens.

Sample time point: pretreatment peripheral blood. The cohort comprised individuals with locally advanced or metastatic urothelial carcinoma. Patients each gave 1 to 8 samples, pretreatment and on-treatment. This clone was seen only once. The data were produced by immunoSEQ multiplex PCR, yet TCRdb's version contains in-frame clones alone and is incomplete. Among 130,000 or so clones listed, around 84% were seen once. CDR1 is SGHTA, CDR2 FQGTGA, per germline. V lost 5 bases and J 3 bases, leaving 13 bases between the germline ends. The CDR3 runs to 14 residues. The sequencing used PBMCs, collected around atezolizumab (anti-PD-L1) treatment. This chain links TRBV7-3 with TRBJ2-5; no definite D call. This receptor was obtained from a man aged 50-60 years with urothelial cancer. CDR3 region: CASSPTDSKETQYF. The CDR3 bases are TGTGCCAGCAGCCCTACCGACTCGAAAGAGACCCAGTACTTC.